Below are 25 T cell receptor beta chains sequenced from a single sample in a study of PD-L1 blockade in urothelial cancer. Time point indicated: pretreatment peripheral blood. Generated by immunoSEQ multiplex PCR, the TCRdb table keeps only in-frame clones and is missing some. The profile shows about 72,000 clones, 70% to 90% of them singletons. Source: PBMCs, taken around atezolizumab (anti-PD-L1) treatment. The receptors originated from a man aged 55 to 70 with urothelial cancer.

CDR3 nucleotides: TGTGCCAGCAGCTGGGACAGGGGTTCCAATGAGCAGTTCTTC. It encodes CASSWDRGSNEQFF. The chain has TRBV7-2 and TRBJ2-1; 10 nucleotides align to TRBD1. The junction had 3 bases not matched to a gene; V was cut back by 4 bases and J by 6 bases. This CDR3 comprises 14 residues. The germline gives CDR1 SGHTA, CDR2 FQGNSA.

The chain uses TRBV5-6 and TRBJ1-2; 7 bases fit TRBD1. V was pared by 6 bases and J by 8 bases, with 16 bases of the junction left unmatched. The CDR3 is 15 amino acids. CDR1 and CDR2 (germline): SGHDT, YYEEEE. CDR3 protein: CASIERINRGSGYTF. As DNA, the CDR3 is TGTGCCAGCATCGAGCGTATAAACAGGGGATCCGGCTACACCTTC.

The rearrangement uses TRBV11-3 and TRBJ2-7; D ambiguous. Trimming stripped 4 bases from V and 2 bases from J, with 3 bases between. CDR3 length: 11 residues. Per the germline V gene, CDR1 is SGHNT and CDR2 is YENEEA. In nucleotides, the CDR3 is TGTGCCAGCAGCTCTACCTACGAGCAGTACTTC. The encoded protein is CASSSTYEQYF.

The gene calls are TRBV6-5 and TRBJ2-7, with TRBD1 matching 10 bases. CDR1 and CDR2 (germline): MNHEY, SVGAGI. V lost 6 bases to trimming and J lost 5 bases; unmatched junction nucleotides: 7. There are 14 residues in the CDR3. The CDR3 DNA sequence: TGTGCCAGCAGAACGGGACAGGGGAAGGACGAGCAGTACTTC. The encoded protein is CASRTGQGKDEQYF.

The chain links TRBV7-9 to TRBJ2-2, with 8 nucleotides matching TRBD1. J was trimmed by 2 bases and V by 4 bases; bases with no gene match: 12. The CDR3 has 18 amino acids. CDR1 and CDR2 (germline): SEHNR, FQNEAQ (reference sequence). CDR3 region: CASSSTAFGQGNTGELFF. For the CDR3, the DNA is TGTGCCAGCAGCTCTACGGCTTTCGGACAGGGTAACACCGGGGAGCTGTTTTTT.

The rearrangement joins TRBV6-4 to TRBJ2-1; possibly TRBD2 for D (6 bases). Trimming took 6 bases from V and 0 from J, leaving 12 bases between them. The CDR3 consists of 15 residues. The germline V gene has CDR1 MRHNA and CDR2 SNTAGT. In nucleotides, the CDR3 is TGTGCCAGCAGGAGCGGGCCTAGCTCCTACAATGAGCAGTTCTTC. Its protein product is CASRSGPSSYNEQFF.

The J gene is TRBJ1-1, the V gene TRBV5-1, with D unresolved. The CDR3 contains 16 residues. V was pared by 0 bases and J by 5 bases, with 17 bases between. Germline CDR1 reads SGHRS; CDR2 reads YFSETQ. CDR3 loop: CASSLVGGSVRTEAFF. The CDR3 region has the DNA TGCGCCAGCAGCTTGGTGGGTGGGAGTGTACGAACTGAAGCTTTCTTT.

V gene TRBV4-3 combines with J gene TRBJ1-4; no reliable D call. The germline V and J ends were trimmed by 0 bases and 2 bases, with 7 bases remaining between them. Per germline, CDR1 LGHNA and CDR2 YSLEER. This CDR3 spans 15 amino acids. This chain's CDR3 is CASSQDRLTNEKLFF. CDR3 DNA sequence: TGCGCCAGCAGCCAAGACAGACTTACTAATGAAAAACTGTTTTTT.

The chain joins TRBV5-4 to TRBJ2-7, with D perhaps TRBD2 (5 bases). CDR1 is SGHNT, CDR2 YYREEE, per germline (reference sequence). With 2 bases removed from V and 7 bases from J, the gap between germline ends came to 16 bases. The CDR3 runs to 14 residues. The CDR3 nucleotides read TGTGCCAGCAGCTTCCGGGGAGACCCTCCGGAGCAGTACTTC. Translation gives CASSFRGDPPEQYF.

This clone was counted only a few times. The chain links TRBV7-9 to TRBJ2-7, with D possibly matching TRBD2 (6 bases). The CDR3 spans 14 residues. Germline CDR1 is SEHNR and CDR2 is FQNEAQ (reference sequence). The germline V and J ends were trimmed by 0 bases and 3 bases, with 9 bases remaining between them. The CDR3 loop is CASSLAGGDYEQYF. The CDR3, as DNA: TGTGCCAGCAGCTTAGCAGGCGGGGACTACGAGCAGTACTTC.

The chain carries TRBV9 and TRBJ2-7; TRBD1 agrees at 10 bases. Trimming took 4 bases from V and 7 from J; bases not matched to a gene: 11. CDR1 and CDR2 (germline): SGDLS, YYNGEE. There are 15 residues in the CDR3. The CDR3 coding sequence is TGTGCCAGCAGCTTATCGGGACAGGGGAACGGGGAGCAGTACTTC. Translated, it gives CASSLSGQGNGEQYF.

This sequence joins TRBV7-2 and TRBJ2-1; 8 bases line up with TRBD1. Germline CDR1 reads SGHTA; CDR2 reads FQGNSA. This CDR3 has 15 amino acids. With 3 bases clipped from V and 7 bases from J, the junction kept 8 bases outside the gene matches. In nucleotides, the CDR3 is TGTGCCAGCAGCTTGACAGGGGCCTCAGGGAATGAGCAGTTCTTC. Translating it yields CASSLTGASGNEQFF. The full variable domain, with the rest looked up from reference TRBV7-2 and TRBJ2-1, is GAGVSQSPSNKVTEKGKDVELRCDPISGHTALYWYRQSLGQGLEFLIYFQGNSAPDKSGLPSDRFSAERTGGSVSTLTIQRTQQEDSAVYLCASSLTGASGNEQFFGPGTRLTVL.

This clone was seen just once. This sequence joins TRBV5-1 and TRBJ2-5, with D unclear. V gave up 4 bases and J gave up 9 bases, with 13 bases separating them. The length of the CDR3 is 12 residues. The V gene's germline CDR1 is SGHRS and CDR2 YFSETQ. The CDR3 loop is CASSRGLESQYF. Written as DNA, the CDR3 is TGCGCCAGCAGCCGAGGTTTGGAGTCCCAGTACTTC.

This chain links TRBV4-3 with TRBJ2-1; TRBD2 matches 11 bases. CDR3 length: 16 residues. Germline-derived CDR1 and CDR2 are LGHNA and YSLEER. V was pared by 2 bases and J by 8 bases, with 8 bases of the junction left unmatched. CDR3: CASSQSLAGGPHEQFF. As DNA, the CDR3 is TGCGCCAGCAGCCAAAGCTTAGCGGGGGGGCCGCATGAGCAGTTCTTC.

V gene TRBV19 combines with J gene TRBJ2-7; no clear D gene. Germline V lookup: CDR1 LNHDA, CDR2 SQIVND (reference sequence). The length of the CDR3 is 11 residues. V was cut by 8 bases and J by 2 bases, with 7 bases left in between. CDR3 region: CASGSAYEQYF. The CDR3, as DNA: TGTGCCAGTGGCTCAGCCTACGAGCAGTACTTC.

The rearrangement joins TRBV2 to TRBJ1-1; TRBD1 might be the D (6 bases). CDR1 and CDR2 (germline): SNHLY, FYNNEI. The CDR3 runs to 14 residues. Trimming removed 7 bases from V and 3 bases from J, with 15 bases in between. The CDR3 reads CASNTQGRDTEAFF. The CDR3 DNA reads TGTGCCAGCAATACACAGGGTAGGGACACTGAAGCTTTCTTT.

The chain combines TRBV5-1 with TRBJ1-1, with 7 bases that match TRBD1. Trimming cost V 4 bases and J 0 bases; bases outside gene matches: 3. The CDR3 runs 14 residues. Germline CDR1 SGHRS, CDR2 YFSETQ. DNA for the CDR3: TGCGCCAGCAGCACGACAGGGATGAACACTGAAGCTTTCTTT. Residues: CASSTTGMNTEAFF.

The chain links TRBV7-2 to TRBJ2-3; the match to TRBD2 covers 14 bases. Germline CDR1 SGHTA, CDR2 FQGNSA. CDR3 length equals 16 residues. J gave up 5 bases and V 5 bases, and 6 bases lay outside the gene matches. CDR3 protein: CASSQIGLAGGDTQYF. In nucleotides, the CDR3 is TGTGCCAGCAGCCAGATAGGACTAGCGGGGGGAGATACGCAGTATTTT.

The rearrangement uses TRBV6-1 and TRBJ1-5, with TRBD1 matching 7 bases. Germline V lookup: CDR1 MNHNS, CDR2 SASEGT. V was pared by 4 bases and J by 6 bases, with 9 bases of the junction left unmatched. The CDR3 consists of 15 residues. The CDR3 bases are TGTGCCAGCAGTGTCAGGGGGGAGAGTAGTCAGCCCCAGCATTTT. Amino acid sequence: CASSVRGESSQPQHF.

V gene TRBV7-6 combines with J gene TRBJ2-5; 8 bases are a match to TRBD1. V trimming: 4 bases; J trimming: 1 base; junction bases outside the gene matches: 11. Looked up from germline, CDR1 is SGHVS and CDR2 is FNYEAQ. This CDR3 has 17 residues. The CDR3 protein is CASSSTIGTGSQETQYF. The DNA for the CDR3 is TGTGCCAGCAGCTCAACTATCGGGACAGGATCCCAAGAGACCCAGTACTTC.

CDR3 loop: CASRLGVQGSDVNIQYF. The CDR3 DNA reads as TGTGCAAGTCGCTTAGGGGTTCAGGGGTCCGATGTAAACATTCAGTACTTC. The V call is TRBV12-2, the J call TRBJ2-4; TRBD1 reflects the table's D call only, with no check against the DNA. TRBV12-2 is a pseudogene. The CDR3 is 17 residues long.

This clone has just one count. The rearrangement links TRBV6-8 to TRBJ2-1, with 10 nucleotides matching TRBD2. The CDR3 covers 16 residues. V lost 6 bases, J lost 8 bases, and 13 bases stayed unmatched. Germline CDR1 reads MNHGY; CDR2 reads SAAAGT. CDR3 sequence reads: CASSRAGAGGLHEQFF. The CDR3 DNA reads TGTGCCAGCAGCCGTGCGGGAGCGGGGGGGCTGCATGAGCAGTTCTTC.

This clone was picked up a small number of times. The chain links TRBV9 to TRBJ1-2; D not certain. This CDR3 contains 12 residues. Germline assignment: CDR1 SGDLS and CDR2 YYNGEE. Trimming cost V 4 bases and J 8 bases, with 12 bases left between them. CDR3 bases: TGTGCCAGCAGCCCTCCGCCCGGGGGCTACACCTTC. It encodes CASSPPPGGYTF.

V gene TRBV5-1 combines with J gene TRBJ2-7; 9 positions agree with TRBD1. The CDR3 length is 15 residues. Unmatched junction bases numbered 4, after V lost 1 base and J lost 2 bases. In germline, CDR1 is SGHRS, CDR2 YFSETQ. As DNA, the CDR3 is TGCGCCAGCAGCTTGACTAGGACAGGGGCCTACGAGCAGTACTTC. It encodes CASSLTRTGAYEQYF.

The rearrangement joins TRBV6-4 to TRBJ1-1, with a possible D match to TRBD1 (6 bases). The CDR3 contains 14 residues. Trimming stripped 10 bases from V and 4 bases from J, with 19 bases between. CDR1 and CDR2 (germline): MRHNA, SNTAGT. CDR3 DNA sequence: TGTGCCAACCCTCCCAGGGGCTTGAGCACTGAAGCTTTCTTT. Protein: CANPPRGLSTEAFF.